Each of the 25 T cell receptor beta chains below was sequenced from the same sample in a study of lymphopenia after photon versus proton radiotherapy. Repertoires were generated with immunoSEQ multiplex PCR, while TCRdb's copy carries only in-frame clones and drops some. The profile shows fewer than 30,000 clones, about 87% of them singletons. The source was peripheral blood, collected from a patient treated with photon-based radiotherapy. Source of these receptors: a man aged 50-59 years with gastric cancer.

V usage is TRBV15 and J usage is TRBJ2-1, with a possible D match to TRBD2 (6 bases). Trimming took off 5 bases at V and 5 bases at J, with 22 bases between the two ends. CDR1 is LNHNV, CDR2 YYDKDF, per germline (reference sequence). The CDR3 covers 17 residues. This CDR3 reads CATSPRGGAASHNEQFF. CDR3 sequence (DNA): TGTGCCACCAGCCCAAGGGGCGGGGCGGCTAGCCACAATGAGCAGTTCTTC.

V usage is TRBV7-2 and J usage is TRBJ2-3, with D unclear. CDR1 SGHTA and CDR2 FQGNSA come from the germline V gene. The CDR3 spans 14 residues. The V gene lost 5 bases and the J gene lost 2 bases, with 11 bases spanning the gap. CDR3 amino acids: CASSPRLDTDTQYF. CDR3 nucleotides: TGTGCCAGCAGCCCAAGGCTGGACACAGATACGCAGTATTTT.

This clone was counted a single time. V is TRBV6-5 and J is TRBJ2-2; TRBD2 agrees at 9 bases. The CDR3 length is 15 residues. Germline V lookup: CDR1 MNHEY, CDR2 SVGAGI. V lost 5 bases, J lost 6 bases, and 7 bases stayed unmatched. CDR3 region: CASSPPRGGPGELFF. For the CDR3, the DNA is TGTGCCAGCAGTCCCCCGCGGGGGGGCCCCGGGGAGCTGTTTTTT.

The CDR3 reads CASSLTGLSETQYF. CDR3 DNA sequence: TGTGCCAGCAGTTTGACAGGTCTCTCTGAGACCCAGTACTTC. This chain connects TRBV28 to TRBJ2-5; D is possibly TRBD1 (6 bases). Germline V gives CDR1 MDHEN, CDR2 SYDVKM. The CDR3 runs to 14 residues. V lost 3 bases, J lost 5 bases, and 13 bases lay in between.

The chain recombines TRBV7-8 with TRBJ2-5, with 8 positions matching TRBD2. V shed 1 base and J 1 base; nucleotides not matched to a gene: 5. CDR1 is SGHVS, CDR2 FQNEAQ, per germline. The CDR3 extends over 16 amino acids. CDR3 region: CASSLVGSGAQETQYF. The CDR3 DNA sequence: TGTGCCAGCAGCTTAGTGGGTAGCGGGGCCCAAGAGACCCAGTACTTC.

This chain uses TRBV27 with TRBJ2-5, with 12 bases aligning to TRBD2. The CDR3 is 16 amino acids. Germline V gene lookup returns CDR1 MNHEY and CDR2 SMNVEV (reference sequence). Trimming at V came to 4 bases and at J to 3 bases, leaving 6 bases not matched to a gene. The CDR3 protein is CASSSPTSGGKETQYF. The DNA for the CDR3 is TGTGCCAGCAGTTCGCCGACTAGCGGGGGAAAAGAGACCCAGTACTTC.

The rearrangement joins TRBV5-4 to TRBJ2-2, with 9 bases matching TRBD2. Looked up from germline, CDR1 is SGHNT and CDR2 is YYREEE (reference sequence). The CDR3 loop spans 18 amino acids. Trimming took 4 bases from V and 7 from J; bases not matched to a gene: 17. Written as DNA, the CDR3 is TGTGCCAGCAGCCCCGCGGGTCTAGCGGGGATGTCTGGCGGGGAGCTGTTTTTT. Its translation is CASSPAGLAGMSGGELFF.

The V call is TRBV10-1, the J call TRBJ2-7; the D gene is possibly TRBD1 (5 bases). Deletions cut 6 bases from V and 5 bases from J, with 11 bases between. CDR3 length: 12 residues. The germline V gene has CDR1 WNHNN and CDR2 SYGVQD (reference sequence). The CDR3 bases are TGCGCCAGCAGGCAACAGGAGAACGAGCAGTACTTC. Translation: CASRQQENEQYF.

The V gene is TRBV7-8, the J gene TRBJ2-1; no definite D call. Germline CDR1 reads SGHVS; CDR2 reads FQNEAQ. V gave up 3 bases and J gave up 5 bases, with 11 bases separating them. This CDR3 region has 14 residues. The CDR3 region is CASSFKPTDNEQFF. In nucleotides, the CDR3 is TGTGCCAGCAGCTTCAAGCCCACAGACAATGAGCAGTTCTTC.

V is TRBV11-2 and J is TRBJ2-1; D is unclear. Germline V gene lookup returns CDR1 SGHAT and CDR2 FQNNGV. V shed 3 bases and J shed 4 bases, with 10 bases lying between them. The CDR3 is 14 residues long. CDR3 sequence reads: CASSFGQRYNEQFF. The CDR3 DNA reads TGTGCCAGCAGCTTCGGTCAGAGGTACAATGAGCAGTTCTTC.

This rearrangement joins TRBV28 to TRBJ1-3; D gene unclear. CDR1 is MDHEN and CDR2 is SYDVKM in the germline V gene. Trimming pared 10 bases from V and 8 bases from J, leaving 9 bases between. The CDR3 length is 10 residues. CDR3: CATSSDTIYF. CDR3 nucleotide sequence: TGTGCCACCTCTTCGGACACCATATATTTT.

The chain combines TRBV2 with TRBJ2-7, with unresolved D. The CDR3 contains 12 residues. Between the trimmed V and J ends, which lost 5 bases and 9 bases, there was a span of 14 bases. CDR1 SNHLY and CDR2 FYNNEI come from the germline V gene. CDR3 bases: TGTGCCAGCAGTTTTTTTACAGTGACGCAGTACGTC. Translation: CASSFFTVTQYV.

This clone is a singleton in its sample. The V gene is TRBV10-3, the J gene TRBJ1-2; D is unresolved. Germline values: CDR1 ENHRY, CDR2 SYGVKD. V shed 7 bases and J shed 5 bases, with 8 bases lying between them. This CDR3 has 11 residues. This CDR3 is CAIMGAYGYTF. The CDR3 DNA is TGTGCCATCATGGGAGCTTATGGCTACACCTTC.

For the CDR3, the DNA is TGCGCCAGCAGCTTAGCGGGTGACGAGCAGTACTTC. Translating gives CASSLAGDEQYF. The chain is built from TRBV5-1 and TRBJ2-5; D is perhaps TRBD2 (6 bases). The J call is uncertain, as TRBJ2-7 better fits the DNA end. The CDR3 covers 12 residues. Germline V CDR1 and CDR2: SGHRS, YFSETQ.

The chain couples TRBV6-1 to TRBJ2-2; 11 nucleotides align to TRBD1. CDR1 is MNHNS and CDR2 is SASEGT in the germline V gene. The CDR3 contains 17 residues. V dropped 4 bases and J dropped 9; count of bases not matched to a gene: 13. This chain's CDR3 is CASSARVGTGGRRELFF. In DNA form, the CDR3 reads TGTGCCAGCAGTGCCCGGGTCGGGACAGGGGGGAGGCGGGAGCTGTTTTTT.

CDR3 sequence: CASSMLNAGKLFF. In nucleotides, the CDR3 is TGTGCCAGTAGTATGCTAAACGCTGGGAAACTGTTTTTT. V gene TRBV19 combines with J gene TRBJ1-4, with D unclear. Germline CDR1 and CDR2: LNHDA and SQIVND (reference sequence). V dropped 3 bases and J dropped 11 bases, with 13 bases sitting between them. The CDR3 is made up of 13 amino acids.

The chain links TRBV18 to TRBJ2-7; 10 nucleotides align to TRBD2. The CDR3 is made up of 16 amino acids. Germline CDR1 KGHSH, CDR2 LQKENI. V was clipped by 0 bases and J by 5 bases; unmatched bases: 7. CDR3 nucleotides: TGTGCCAGCTCACCACCATCTGTAGCGGGGGGCCACGAGCAGTACTTC. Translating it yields CASSPPSVAGGHEQYF.

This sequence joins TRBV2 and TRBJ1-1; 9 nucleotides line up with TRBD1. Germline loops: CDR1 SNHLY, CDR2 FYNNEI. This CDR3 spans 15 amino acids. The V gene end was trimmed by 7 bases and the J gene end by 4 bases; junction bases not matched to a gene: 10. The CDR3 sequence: CASTTPGTGRTEAFF. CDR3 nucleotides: TGTGCCAGCACCACCCCCGGGACAGGGCGCACTGAAGCTTTCTTT.

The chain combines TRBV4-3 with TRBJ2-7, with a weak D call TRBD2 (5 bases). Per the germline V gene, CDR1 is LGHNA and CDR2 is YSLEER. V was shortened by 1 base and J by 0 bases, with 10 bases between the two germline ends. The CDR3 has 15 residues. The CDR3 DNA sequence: TGCGCCAGCAGCCAAGGAAGCGGTGCCTCCTACGAGCAGTACTTC. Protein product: CASSQGSGASYEQYF.

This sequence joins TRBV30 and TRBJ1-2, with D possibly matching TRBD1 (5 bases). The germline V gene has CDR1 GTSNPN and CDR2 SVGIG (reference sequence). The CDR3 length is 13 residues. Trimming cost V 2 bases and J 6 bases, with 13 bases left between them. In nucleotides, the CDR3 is TGTGCCTGGAGTCCGGGACTAAAGGATGGCTACACCTTC. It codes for CAWSPGLKDGYTF.

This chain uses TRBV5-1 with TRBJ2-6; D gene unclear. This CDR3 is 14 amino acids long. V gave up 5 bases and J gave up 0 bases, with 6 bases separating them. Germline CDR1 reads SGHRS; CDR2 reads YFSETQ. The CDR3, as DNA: TGCGCCAGCAGTACAGACTCTGGGGCCAACGTCCTGACTTTC. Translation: CASSTDSGANVLTF.

The CDR3 loop is CASSNQRGGRDTQYF. Here the CDR3 DNA reads TGTGCCAGTAGTAACCAGCGGGGGGGCCGGGATACGCAGTATTTT. The chain joins TRBV19 to TRBJ2-3; 10 bases align to TRBD2. This CDR3 region has 15 residues. J gave up 6 bases and V 4 bases, and 7 bases lay outside the gene matches. The germline V gene encodes CDR1 LNHDA and CDR2 SQIVND (reference sequence). Supplemented by reference TRBV19 and TRBJ2-3, the full variable domain reads DGGITQSPKYLFRKEGQNVTLSCEQNLNHDAMYWYRQDPGQGLRLIYYSQIVNDFQKGDIAEGYSVSREKKESFPLTVTSAQKNPTAFYLCASSNQRGGRDTQYFGPGTRLTVL.

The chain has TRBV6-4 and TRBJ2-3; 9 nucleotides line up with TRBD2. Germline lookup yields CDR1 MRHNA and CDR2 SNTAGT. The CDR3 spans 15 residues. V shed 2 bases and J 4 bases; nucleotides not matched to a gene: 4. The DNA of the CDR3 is TGTGCCAGCAGTGACGGGGCGGGGGGGCCAGATACGCAGTATTTT. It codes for CASSDGAGGPDTQYF.

CDR3: CASSSYRGANTEAFF. CDR3 coding DNA: TGTGCCAGCAGTTCCTACAGGGGGGCGAACACTGAAGCTTTCTTT. This chain links TRBV25-1 with TRBJ1-1; 8 bases line up with TRBD1. There are 15 residues in the CDR3. The V segment lost 5 bases and the J segment 1 base; nucleotides outside the gene matches: 6. Germline V lookup: CDR1 MGHDK, CDR2 SYGVNS.

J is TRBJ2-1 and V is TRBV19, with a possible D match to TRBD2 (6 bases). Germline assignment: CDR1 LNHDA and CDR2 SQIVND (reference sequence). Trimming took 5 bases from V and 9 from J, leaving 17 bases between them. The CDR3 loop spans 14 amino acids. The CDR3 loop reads CASSGRGLEVEQFF. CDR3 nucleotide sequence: TGTGCCAGTAGTGGGCGGGGATTAGAGGTTGAGCAGTTCTTC.